A single sample gave rise to the 22 T cell receptor beta chains below, sequenced in a study of blood T cell repertoires in COVID-19. Generated by immunoSEQ multiplex PCR, the TCRdb table keeps only in-frame clones and is missing some. The data hold 150,000 to 200,000 clones, with approximately 80% observed a single time. The sequencing input was PBMCs or T cells enriched from blood (not recorded which). The receptors shown here come from a man in his fifties who had recovered from COVID-19.

V and J are TRBV9 and TRBJ2-7; possible D gene TRBD2, 6 bases. This CDR3 is built from 17 residues. Germline CDR1 SGDLS, CDR2 YYNGEE. Between the trimmed V and J ends, which lost 4 bases and 0 bases, there was a span of 20 bases. CDR3 sequence: CASSTPNGDLGSYEQYF. CDR3 DNA: TGTGCCAGCAGCACACCAAACGGGGACTTAGGCTCCTACGAGCAGTACTTC.

This clone has more than one count but fewer than ten. The chain couples TRBV21-1 to TRBJ2-5; the D call of TRBD2 is as the table states it, not checked on the DNA. TRBV21-1 is termed a pseudogene. This CDR3 has 16 residues. CDR3 DNA sequence: TGTGCCAGCAGCAAAAAGAAGCGGGAGGTGGAAGAGACCCAGTACTTC. Translating gives CASSKKKREVEETQYF.

The rearrangement uses TRBV6-4 and TRBJ2-2; 8 bases align to TRBD2. Trimming took 0 bases from V and 2 from J; bases not matched to a gene: 5. The CDR3 is 17 amino acids. The germline V gene has CDR1 MRHNA and CDR2 SNTAGT. CDR3 DNA sequence: TGTGCCAGCAGTGACTCGGCGGGGGGCCCTAACACCGGGGAGCTGTTTTTT. As protein: CASSDSAGGPNTGELFF.

V usage is TRBV27 and J usage is TRBJ1-5; TRBD1 is a possible D gene (5 bases). V lost 5 bases and J 4 bases, leaving 18 bases between the germline ends. This CDR3 is built from 16 residues. CDR1 MNHEY and CDR2 SMNVEV come from the germline V gene (reference sequence). This CDR3 is CASSPSRGARNQPQHF. CDR3 nucleotides: TGTGCCAGCAGTCCGTCCCGCGGGGCCAGAAATCAGCCCCAGCATTTT.

This clone is a singleton in its sample. The genes are TRBV18 and TRBJ2-7, with TRBD1 matching 10 bases. Trimming cost V 6 bases and J 5 bases; bases outside gene matches: 10. The CDR3 spans 15 residues. Per the germline V gene, CDR1 is KGHSH and CDR2 is LQKENI. The CDR3 loop is CASSPPGTGVHEQYF. The CDR3 nucleotides read TGTGCCAGCTCCCCTCCCGGGACAGGGGTCCACGAGCAGTACTTC. The full variable domain, its missing parts supplied by reference TRBV18 and TRBJ2-7, is NAGVMQNPRHLVRRRGQEARLRCSPMKGHSHVYWYRQLPEEGLKFMVYLQKENIIDESGMPKERFSAEFPKEGPSILRIQQVVRGDSAAYFCASSPPGTGVHEQYFGPGTRLTVT.

In this sample, this clone turned up once. This rearrangement joins TRBV6-4 to TRBJ2-1; D is uncertain. The CDR3 runs to 14 residues. Looked up from germline, CDR1 is MRHNA and CDR2 is SNTAGT. V was cut by 6 bases and J by 3 bases, with 12 bases left in between. CDR3: CASSISSRYNEQFF. CDR3 DNA: TGTGCCAGCAGCATTAGCTCTCGCTACAATGAGCAGTTCTTC.

The J gene is TRBJ1-2, the V gene TRBV28, with 7 bases matching TRBD1. V was pared by 7 bases and J by 0 bases, with 8 bases of the junction left unmatched. CDR3 size: 15 residues. Germline V gives CDR1 MDHEN, CDR2 SYDVKM. The CDR3: CASTHRGTANYGYTF. CDR3 sequence (DNA): TGTGCCAGCACCCACCGGGGGACAGCTAACTATGGCTACACCTTC.

The chain links TRBV24-1 to TRBJ2-7, with D perhaps TRBD1 (6 bases). CDR1 is KGHDR, CDR2 SFDVKD, per germline. The length of the CDR3 is 13 residues. Trimming removed 9 bases from V and 3 bases from J, with 14 bases in between. The CDR3 sequence is CATQRGLDYEQYF. In DNA form, the CDR3 reads TGTGCCACCCAGAGGGGGTTGGACTACGAGCAGTACTTC.

The chain has TRBV2 and TRBJ1-2, with TRBD1 as a possible D gene (6 bases). Germline assignment: CDR1 SNHLY and CDR2 FYNNEI. Between the trimmed V and J ends, which lost 6 bases and 0 bases, there was a span of 11 bases. The CDR3 loop spans 14 amino acids. The CDR3 DNA sequence: TGTGCCAGCAGAACGGGACACTCTAACTATGGCTACACCTTC. Translating gives CASRTGHSNYGYTF.

The chain joins TRBV7-2 to TRBJ2-5; D is possibly TRBD2 (5 bases). CDR1 SGHTA and CDR2 FQGNSA come from the germline V gene. Between the trimmed V and J ends, which lost 3 bases and 4 bases, there was a span of 9 bases. The CDR3 runs to 13 residues. CDR3: CASSLSAGETQYF. The DNA of the CDR3 is TGTGCCAGCAGCTTGTCCGCGGGAGAGACCCAGTACTTC.

The V and J genes are TRBV18 and TRBJ1-2; 12 bases map to TRBD1. Germline CDR1 and CDR2: KGHSH and LQKENI. The CDR3 runs to 15 residues. With 3 bases clipped from V and 7 bases from J, the junction kept 6 bases outside the gene matches. The CDR3 sequence: CASSPGTGGRGGYTF. The CDR3 region has the DNA TGTGCCAGCTCACCTGGGACAGGGGGCCGGGGTGGCTACACCTTC.

The gene calls are TRBV7-9 and TRBJ1-2; 12 bases are a match to TRBD1. This CDR3 has 15 residues. With 5 bases clipped from V and 8 bases from J, the junction kept 9 bases outside the gene matches. CDR1 and CDR2 (germline): SEHNR, FQNEAQ (reference sequence). The CDR3 loop is CASSNSGTGGFGYTF. The CDR3 nucleotides read TGTGCCAGCAGCAATTCCGGGACAGGGGGCTTCGGCTACACCTTC.

This clone came up a few times. The chain has TRBV28 and TRBJ2-2, with 7 bases matching TRBD1. Germline lookup yields CDR1 MDHEN and CDR2 SYDVKM. This CDR3 is 15 amino acids long. Trimming removed 3 bases from V and 7 bases from J; junction bases left unmatched: 8. The DNA for the CDR3 is TGTGCCAGCAGTTTGGTAACAGGGGTTAACGGGGAGCTGTTTTTT. It codes for CASSLVTGVNGELFF.

The genes are TRBV6-5 and TRBJ1-2, with D perhaps matching TRBD1 (5 bases). V was shortened by 7 bases and J by 2 bases, with 17 bases between the two germline ends. From germline, CDR1 is MNHEY and CDR2 SVGAGI. This CDR3 has 15 residues. The CDR3 region has the DNA TGTGCCAGCACCTCGCAAGGGGTTAAGAACTATGGCTACACCTTC. Translated, it gives CASTSQGVKNYGYTF.

This rearrangement joins TRBV21-1 to TRBJ2-7; TRBD2 is the table's D call and was not checked against the DNA. TRBV21-1 is termed a pseudogene. The CDR3 spans 13 residues. Here the CDR3 DNA reads TGTGCCAGCAGCAAAGGAGGGCCCTACGAGCAGTACTTC. As protein: CASSKGGPYEQYF.

This clone showed up just a few times. V is TRBV27 and J is TRBJ2-7, with D possibly matching TRBD2 (7 bases). This CDR3 region has 15 residues. V gave up 5 bases and J gave up 4 bases, with 18 bases separating them. Germline V gene lookup returns CDR1 MNHEY and CDR2 SMNVEV (reference sequence). The CDR3 is CASSPLRGARYEQYF. The DNA for the CDR3 is TGTGCCAGCAGTCCCCTCCGGGGGGCTAGGTACGAGCAGTACTTC.

This clone appeared a few times. The genes are TRBV28 and TRBJ1-2; TRBD1 matches at 7 bases. The V and J ends lost 3 bases and 6 bases, in that order; junction bases with no gene match: 4. The CDR3 length is 13 residues. Germline CDR1 reads MDHEN; CDR2 reads SYDVKM. The CDR3 protein is CASSFVGGDGYTF. DNA of the CDR3: TGTGCCAGCAGTTTTGTAGGGGGCGATGGCTACACCTTC.

The V and J genes are TRBV5-1 and TRBJ2-3, with 7 bases fitting TRBD1. The CDR3 spans 15 residues. V trimming: 1 base; J trimming: 5 bases; junction bases outside the gene matches: 7. CDR1 is SGHRS, CDR2 YFSETQ, per germline. The CDR3 here is CASSLSGTEGDTQYF. DNA of the CDR3: TGCGCCAGCAGCTTGTCCGGGACAGAGGGAGATACGCAGTATTTT.

CDR3 sequence (DNA): TGCAGCGTTGAATTTGAGGGTTCCTACGAGCAGTACTTC. Its protein is CSVEFEGSYEQYF. The chain has TRBV29-1 and TRBJ2-7; tentatively, D is TRBD2 (5 bases). Trimming cost V 2 bases and J 1 base, with 9 bases left between them. This CDR3 region has 13 residues. Germline loops: CDR1 SQVTM, CDR2 ANQGSEA.

V is TRBV5-1 and J is TRBJ2-2, with D hard to call. Per germline, CDR1 SGHRS and CDR2 YFSETQ. V was shortened by 4 bases and J by 0 bases, with 19 bases between the two germline ends. The CDR3 extends over 18 amino acids. CDR3 loop: CASSPTPLGLANTGELFF. The DNA for the CDR3 is TGCGCCAGCAGCCCTACTCCTTTGGGCCTGGCGAACACCGGGGAGCTGTTTTTT.

V gene TRBV7-2 combines with J gene TRBJ2-7; TRBD2 matches 12 bases. The CDR3 contains 16 residues. Germline CDR1 reads SGHTA; CDR2 reads FQGNSA. The ends lost 5 bases at V and 2 bases at J; junction bases unmatched: 7. CDR3 loop: CASSPSSGGATYEQYF. For the CDR3, the DNA is TGTGCCAGCAGCCCATCTAGCGGGGGGGCCACCTACGAGCAGTACTTC. The variable domain in full, with the rest retrieved from reference TRBV7-2 and TRBJ2-7, is GAGVSQSPSNKVTEKGKDVELRCDPISGHTALYWYRQSLGQGLEFLIYFQGNSAPDKSGLPSDRFSAERTGGSVSTLTIQRTQQEDSAVYLCASSPSSGGATYEQYFGPGTRLTVT.

This chain connects TRBV6-5 to TRBJ2-7; 7 positions agree with TRBD2. The ends lost 5 bases at V and 9 bases at J; junction bases unmatched: 10. Germline-derived CDR1 and CDR2 are MNHEY and SVGAGI. The CDR3 contains 13 residues. The chain's CDR3 is CASSPEDRGVQYF. As DNA, the CDR3 is TGTGCCAGCAGTCCTGAGGACCGGGGGGTGCAGTACTTC.